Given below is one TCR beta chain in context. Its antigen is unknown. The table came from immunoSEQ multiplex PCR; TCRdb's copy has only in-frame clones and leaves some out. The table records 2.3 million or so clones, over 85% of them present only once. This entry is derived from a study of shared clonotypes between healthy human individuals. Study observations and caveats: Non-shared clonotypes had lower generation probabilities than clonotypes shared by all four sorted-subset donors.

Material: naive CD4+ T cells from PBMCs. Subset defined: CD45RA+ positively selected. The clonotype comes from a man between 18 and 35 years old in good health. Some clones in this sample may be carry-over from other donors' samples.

The CDR3 reads CASSLEREAIYF. CDR3 DNA sequence: TGTGCCAGCAGCTTAGAGCGGGAGGCCATATATTTT. V and J are TRBV7-6 and TRBJ1-3; D gene uncertain. This CDR3 contains 12 residues. Looked up from germline, CDR1 is SGHVS and CDR2 is FNYEAQ. Trimming took 1 base from V and 11 from J, leaving 9 bases between them.